This T cell receptor beta chain is from a study of CD8 T cells in ankylosing spondylitis. Scientists made TCR beta libraries using quantitative 5'-RACE with molecular barcodes. One entry per CDR3 protein, called by TCRdb with MiXCR from the 5' RACE reads. The table shows hundreds of thousands of distinct CDR3 sequences, with approximately 12% occurring only once. The CDR3 covers 14 residues. CDR1 DFQATT and CDR2 SNEGSKA come from the germline V gene (reference sequence). Trimming removed 0 bases at V and 6 bases at J, with 12 bases between. In this sample, this clonotype turned up a few times. Its antigen is unidentified. Overall study results and limits: A subset of motif variants has previously been described in the synovial fluid and blood of reactive arthritis. In peripheral blood, disease-linked CD8+ clones occurred at relatively low frequencies. Apparently characteristic of ankylosing spondylitis blood was a TCR beta motif (about 8 highly homologous variants). Disease-associated clones were reportedly significantly overrepresented in matched ankylosing spondylitis synovial fluid.

The sequenced sample was blood, either unsorted or a sorted T cell fraction (not recorded which). This sequence originates from a male donor with ankylosing spondylitis. J is TRBJ2-1 and V is TRBV20-1, with D perhaps assigned TRBD1 or TRBD2 (6 bases each). CDR3 DNA: TGCAGTGCTAGAGATGGGGGGCGGGGCAATGAGCAGTTCTTC. Protein sequence: CSARDGGRGNEQFF.